The next 17 T cell receptor beta chains were all read from a single sample in a study of cytomegalovirus exposure and HLA in healthy donors. The PCR contained 60 Vbeta and 13 Jbeta primers. Method: immunoSEQ multiplex PCR; TCRdb's copy keeps in-frame clones and lacks some. The sample has more than 95,000 clones, over 70% seen once; the top ten hold about 5.3%. Sequenced: PBMCs. These receptors originate from a male donor in good health and CMV-seronegative.

CDR3 bases: TGTGCCAGCAGCTCCTTTAGCCTCGTGGCAGATACGCAGTATTTT. This encodes CASSSFSLVADTQYF. V is TRBV7-2 and J is TRBJ2-3; no firm D call. The CDR3 totals 15 residues. CDR1 SGHTA and CDR2 FQGNSA come from the germline V gene. V was cut by 4 bases and J by 4 bases, with 15 bases left in between.

The chain joins TRBV19 to TRBJ1-5, with 10 positions matching TRBD1. This CDR3 region has 13 residues. Germline CDR1 and CDR2: LNHDA and SQIVND (reference sequence). With 9 bases clipped from V and 5 bases from J, the junction kept 4 bases outside the gene matches. CDR3 nucleotide sequence: TGTGCCAGCTCCGGGACAGGGGATCAGCCCCAGCATTTT. Translating it yields CASSGTGDQPQHF.

CDR3 sequence: CASSDSGLAGGWETQYF. CDR3 nucleotides: TGTGCCAGCAGCGACAGTGGGCTAGCGGGAGGGTGGGAGACCCAGTACTTC. V is TRBV5-6 and J is TRBJ2-5; 12 nucleotides match TRBD2. With 4 bases clipped from V and 5 bases from J, the junction kept 12 bases outside the gene matches. The CDR3 covers 17 residues. Germline lookup yields CDR1 SGHDT and CDR2 YYEEEE. The full variable domain, rest sourced from reference TRBV5-6 and TRBJ2-5, is DAGVTQSPTHLIKTRGQQVTLRCSPKSGHDTVSWYQQALGQGPQFIFQYYEEEERQRGNFPDRFSGHQFPNYSSELNVNALLLGDSALYLCASSDSGLAGGWETQYFGPGTRLLVL.

This sequence joins TRBV4-3 and TRBJ2-7; 7 nucleotides match TRBD1. The CDR3 has 15 residues. Germline V CDR1 and CDR2: LGHNA, YSLEER. Unmatched junction bases numbered 10, after V lost 6 bases and J lost 2 bases. DNA for the CDR3: TGCGCCAGCAGGGTGGGGCATCAGGGGGCCTACGAGCAGTACTTC. It translates to CASRVGHQGAYEQYF.

This clone was seen a handful of times. The chain couples TRBV7-9 to TRBJ1-2; D ambiguous. The CDR3 has 12 residues. V lost 5 bases and J lost 4, with 8 bases in between. From germline, CDR1 is SEHNR and CDR2 FQNEAQ (reference sequence). DNA for the CDR3: TGTGCCAGCAGCCCGGGTTTCTATGGCTACACCTTC. Protein: CASSPGFYGYTF.

The chain carries TRBV5-4 and TRBJ2-1, with 9 bases aligning to TRBD1. The germline V gene encodes CDR1 SGHNT and CDR2 YYREEE (reference sequence). The CDR3 has 15 residues. The junction had 14 bases not matched to a gene; V was cut back by 1 base and J by 15 bases. The CDR3 DNA follows: TGTGCCAGCAGCTTGTCAATCTCCAAAGGGACAGGGTTGTTCTTC. It specifies CASSLSISKGTGLFF. The entire variable domain, with the rest obtained from reference TRBV5-4 and TRBJ2-1, is as follows: ETGVTQSPTHLIKTRGQQVTLRCSSQSGHNTVSWYQQALGQGPQFIFQYYREEENGRGNFPPRFSGLQFPNYSSELNVNALELDDSALYLCASSLSISKGTGLFFGPGTRLTVL.

CDR3 DNA sequence: TGCGCCAGCAGCCAAGATTTCGGAGTCTACGAGCAGTACTTC. Protein: CASSQDFGVYEQYF. The rearrangement links TRBV4-1 to TRBJ2-7, with unresolved D. With 0 bases removed from V and 3 bases from J, the gap between germline ends came to 9 bases. CDR3 length: 14 residues. Germline values: CDR1 MGHRA, CDR2 YSYEKL.

The rearrangement links TRBV6-1 to TRBJ2-5; 10 bases match TRBD2. This CDR3 region has 15 residues. Germline V CDR1 and CDR2: MNHNS, SASEGT. J was trimmed by 5 bases and V by 1 base; bases with no gene match: 4. The CDR3 DNA reads as TGTGCCAGCAGTGAAGGGGTTAGCGGGGGGGAGACCCAGTACTTC. This sequence encodes CASSEGVSGGETQYF.

The V call is TRBV19, the J call TRBJ2-3; a weak D match, TRBD1 (6 bases). The CDR3 totals 14 residues. Per germline, CDR1 LNHDA and CDR2 SQIVND (reference sequence). Trimming removed 8 bases from V and 6 bases from J, with 18 bases in between. CDR3 in amino acids: CASGGGGRADTQYF. The CDR3 nucleotides are TGTGCCAGTGGGGGCGGCGGAAGAGCGGATACGCAGTATTTT.

This chain uses TRBV2 with TRBJ1-5; D remains unclear. Looked up from germline, CDR1 is SNHLY and CDR2 is FYNNEI. There are 12 residues in the CDR3. The ends were cut back, 5 bases at V and 6 bases at J, with 8 bases in the middle. CDR3 in amino acids: CASSTAGQPQHF. The CDR3 DNA sequence: TGTGCCAGCAGTACAGCAGGTCAGCCCCAGCATTTT.

The gene calls are TRBV11-2 and TRBJ1-1, with D uncertain. Germline lookup yields CDR1 SGHAT and CDR2 FQNNGV. Trimming took 1 base from V and 1 from J, leaving 4 bases between them. This CDR3 region has 13 residues. The CDR3 loop reads CASSLARNTEAFF. CDR3 bases: TGTGCCAGCAGCTTAGCTAGGAACACTGAAGCTTTCTTT.

This clone occurred once. The V gene is TRBV4-3, the J gene TRBJ2-1; tentative D call: TRBD2 (6 bases). This CDR3 region has 15 residues. V shed 1 base and J shed 9 bases, with 16 bases lying between them. CDR1 and CDR2 from the germline V gene are LGHNA and YSLEER. The CDR3 region has the DNA TGCGCCAGCAGCCAAGGTACTACCCCCGGGGGTGAGCAGTTCTTC. Protein sequence: CASSQGTTPGGEQFF.

V usage is TRBV6-1 and J usage is TRBJ2-7, with D maybe TRBD1 (5 bases). The V gene lost 7 bases and the J gene lost 1 base, with 14 bases spanning the gap. CDR1 MNHNS and CDR2 SASEGT come from the germline V gene. The CDR3 has 14 amino acids. CDR3 coding DNA: TGTGCCAGCACCAGGACACACGAATCCTACGAGCAGTACTTC. Its translation is CASTRTHESYEQYF.

This clone was observed a few times. The chain is built from TRBV30 and TRBJ2-6, with D unresolved. The CDR3 is 14 residues long. V lost 0 bases and J 1 base, leaving 4 bases between the germline ends. The germline CDR1 and CDR2 sequences are GTSNPN and SVGIG (reference sequence). The CDR3 DNA follows: TGTGCCTGGAGTGTCGGTTCTGGGGCCAACGTCCTGACTTTC. This translates into CAWSVGSGANVLTF.

V and J are TRBV9 and TRBJ2-7; 13 bases are a match to TRBD2. J was trimmed by 5 bases and V by 4 bases; bases with no gene match: 9. The V gene's germline CDR1 is SGDLS and CDR2 YYNGEE. The CDR3 extends over 16 amino acids. The CDR3 sequence is CASSSLGLAGEDEQYF. DNA of the CDR3: TGTGCCAGCAGCTCCCTAGGACTAGCGGGAGAGGACGAGCAGTACTTC.

This clone has a handful of counts. V gene TRBV11-2 combines with J gene TRBJ2-5, with 7 bases that match TRBD1. There are 17 residues in the CDR3. V dropped 5 bases and J dropped 5; count of bases not matched to a gene: 17. CDR1 SGHAT and CDR2 FQNNGV come from the germline V gene. The CDR3, as DNA: TGTGCCAGCAGCCCAAGGCTGGACAGGTTGAGGAGTGAGACCCAGTACTTC. Protein sequence: CASSPRLDRLRSETQYF. Based on the CDR3 plus reference TRBV11-2 and TRBJ2-5, the full variable domain is EAGVAQSPRYKIIEKRQSVAFWCNPISGHATLYWYQQILGQGPKLLIQFQNNGVVDDSQLPKDRFSAERLKGVDSTLKIQPAKLEDSAVYLCASSPRLDRLRSETQYFGPGTRLLVL.

This clone was picked up a small number of times. The chain has TRBV28 and TRBJ1-1; D remains unclear. The CDR3 runs to 15 residues. Trimming removed 6 bases at V and 3 bases at J, with 17 bases between. From germline, CDR1 is MDHEN and CDR2 SYDVKM. As DNA, the CDR3 is TGTGCCAGCAGGTTCCGGTGGAGCGGGGACACTGAAGCTTTCTTT. Its translation is CASRFRWSGDTEAFF.